This record concerns one T cell receptor beta chain sequence. Its antigen is not yet known. No much larger clonotype is one base removed from it; base qualities were not supplied. This sample was included in a study of tumor-infiltrating lymphocytes in primary liver carcinoma (dated 2017 in TCRdb). For the wider study: Hepatocellular carcinoma (four) or combined HCC and intrahepatic cholangiocarcinoma (one) was present in the five patients, who were three men and two women aged 30 to 69 years. The tumors of the five patients were staged as T1-T3 N0M0, with maximum diameters ranging from about 4.2 to 11 cm. Roughly 3.5 to 7.5 million productive TCRbeta reads were obtained per sample, and no significant difference in read depth was found between tissue types. The study combined TCRbeta repertoire sequencing, expression microarrays and whole-exome sequencing across five regions of each liver tumor, with adjacent normal tissue and blood. TCRbeta repertoire sequencing covered 35 specimens from 5 patients: some 25 tumor regions, 5 adjacent noncancerous liver tissues and 5 peripheral blood samples. Agilent mRNA microarray profiling was performed on the approximately 25 tumor region samples to relate TCRbeta repertoire diversity to the local molecular phenotype. Reproducibility between technical replicate repertoires was high, with correlation coefficients above 0.95 and mean shared-clone rates about 0.9. Paper-wide results and their limitations: The top 250 clones accounted for a significantly greater share of the repertoire in tumors than in blood (p = 0.039). Since the samples were bulk and unsorted, there was no way to compare CD4+ and CD8+ T cell repertoires. With just 4 or 5 patients in the study, the authors point out that the findings should be validated in a larger study. Only about 8-24% of top clones were present in all five regions of a tumor, suggesting spatial heterogeneity of tumor-infiltrating T cells. Because sequencing covered only the TCR beta chain and unpaired alpha chains were not captured, true repertoire diversity is likely underestimated. Repertoire overlap was higher between tumor regions (mean around 36%) than tumor-adjacent (approximately 17%) or tumor-blood (about 15%) pairs, consistent with antigen-driven expansion.

Without any cell sorting, total RNA and DNA were extracted together from roughly 20-30 mg of bulk tissue using the AllPrep DNA/RNA mini kit. Surgical resection was performed in China between November 2015 and March 2016 on about 5 patients with histopathologically diagnosed primary liver carcinoma. Patients had chronic HBV infection and were treatment-naive at sampling. Each tumor was sampled at five spatially separated regions: the superior, inferior, left-lateral and right-lateral poles and the tumor centre. Histology showed that every tumor sample contained more than 80% viable tumor cells. Each fresh piece of tumor and adjacent tissue was cut in two, with one half stored in RNAlater at -80 degrees C and the other half sent for histology. A constant-region primer and ProtoScript II reverse transcriptase were used to reverse-transcribe TCRbeta-specific cDNA from roughly 480 ng total RNA. Construction of the TCRbeta libraries relied on three nested rounds of multiplex PCR, following a slightly modified ARM-PCR procedure. The first two PCR rounds used multiplex TRBV1-TRBV30 forward primers with a Cbeta reverse primer, each for approximately 11 cycles. Sample barcodes and Illumina adapters were attached in a final 25-cycle PCR using Deep VentR polymerase. Amplicons of 200-500 bp were gel-purified with a QIAquick gel extraction kit before sequencing. TCRbeta amplicons were sequenced on an Illumina HiSeq 2500 with 250-bp paired-end reads. As for how the authors treated the data: Quality trimming of reads was performed with Trimmomatic v0.33, and paired reads were merged with FLASH v1.2.11 so that full CDR3 sequences could be recovered. V, D and J germline segments were assigned to the rearranged TCRbeta sequences by MiGEC v1.2.1b. VDJtools v1.0.0 computed clonotype statistics and Shannon-Wiener diversity indices. Except for diversity analysis, only the 250 most abundant clonotypes of each sample were used in subsequent analyses to reduce sampling bias. TCRdb trimmed public reads at Q25 via fastp, called clones via MiXCR and kept in-frame beta chains. Each record represents a unique CDR3 protein, reported with the most common genes and DNA among its rows. None of the V and J calls come from the authors' own analysis; TCRdb made them. The sample profile shows around 19,000 distinct CDR3 sequences; over 70% of them were found once. Jointly, the top ten make up almost 40% of the sample.

There are 17 amino acids in the CDR3, from cysteine to phenylalanine inclusive. Just CDR3 DNA is preserved here, 51 bases in frame from base 1. From the germline V gene, CDR1 is SGHNT and CDR2 is YENEEA. V loses 0 bases of germline sequence and J loses 5 bases, and the interval between the two ends is 17 bases. This clonotype originated in a woman aged 25 to 39 with primary liver carcinoma and hepatitis B virus infection. Sequenced sample: liver tumor tissue from sampling region 4. This specimen's cell subset or site label, interpreted: tumor region T4, right-lateral pole. This chain joins TRBV11-3 to TRBJ2-1; tentative D gene TRBD2, with 6 bases matching. The DNA sequence is given as TGTGCCAGCAGCTTAGATCTGGCGGGGAGCCCCAACAATGAGCAGTTCTTC. Its coded protein is CASSLDLAGSPNNEQFF. Where the CDR3 stops, the reference TRBV11-3 and TRBJ2-1 genes take over; the full variable domain is EAGVVQSPRYKIIEKKQPVAFWCNPISGHNTLYWYLQNLGQGPELLIRYENEEAVDDSQLPKDRFSAERLKGVDSTLKIQPAELGDSAVYLCASSLDLAGSPNNEQFFGPGTRLTVL.